This is a list of T cell receptor beta chains from one sample in a study of patients and donors after allogeneic stem cell transplantation. TCRdb redid the calling of the RT-PCR reads with MiXCR, one entry per CDR3 protein. Of 800,000 to 1,000,000 distinct CDR3 sequences in the sample, 18% are singletons; the top ten hold 5.5% to 6.5%. Material for sequencing was blood, either unsorted or a sorted T cell fraction (not recorded which). These receptors all come from a human donor who was either an allogeneic HSCT recipient or a stem cell or donor lymphocyte infusion donor (not recorded which). It is not recorded whose cells these are; they may come from a transplant donor. Both conserved end residues are part of each CDR3. A D gene is named only where the DNA matches it firmly. Expanded clones get a size class; other rows say once, few or many, or leave the size out.

cdr3_length: 14
d_call: -
clone_size: many
j_call: TRBJ2-2
v_call: TRBV5-6
cdr3_nt: TGTGCCAGCAGCTTCGGGCGCTTCGCCGGGGAGCTGTTTTTT
cdr3_aa: CASSFGRFAGELFF

cdr3_length: 15
d_call: -
clone_size: -
j_call: TRBJ1-1
v_call: TRBV4-2
cdr3_nt: TGTGCCAGCAGCCAAGAGGGAACTTTAGGAACTGAAGCTTTCTTT
cdr3_aa: CASSQEGTLGTEAFF

cdr3_length: 15
d_call: -
clone_size: -
j_call: TRBJ1-2
v_call: TRBV20-1
cdr3_nt: TGCAGTGCTAGAGATCCGCTGGGGGGGCCCTATGGCTACACCTTC
cdr3_aa: CSARDPLGGPYGYTF

cdr3_length: 13
d_call: TRBD2
clone_size: -
j_call: TRBJ2-1
v_call: TRBV7-9
cdr3_nt: TGTGCCAGCAGCCCTAGCGGGGGCCCCAGGGGGTTCTTC
cdr3_aa: CASSPSGGPRGFF

cdr3_length: 16
d_call: TRBD1
clone_size: -
j_call: TRBJ2-1
v_call: TRBV27
cdr3_nt: TGTGCCAGCAGTCCACTAAACAGGGGCTCCTACAATGAGCAGTTCTTC
cdr3_aa: CASSPLNRGSYNEQFF

cdr3_length: 14
d_call: -
clone_size: -
j_call: TRBJ2-7
v_call: TRBV4-1
cdr3_nt: TGCGCCAGCAGCCAAGAACTTAACCCCTACGAGCAGTACTTC
cdr3_aa: CASSQELNPYEQYF

cdr3_length: 13
d_call: TRBD1
clone_size: -
j_call: TRBJ2-3
v_call: TRBV5-1
cdr3_nt: TGCGCCAGCGGGACAGGTAGCACAGATACGCAGTATTTT
cdr3_aa: CASGTGSTDTQYF

cdr3_length: 11
d_call: -
clone_size: few
j_call: TRBJ1-2
v_call: TRBV20-1
cdr3_nt: TGCGCCCCGAGGAGCAACTATGGCTACACCTTC
cdr3_aa: CAPRSNYGYTF

cdr3_length: 14
d_call: -
clone_size: -
j_call: TRBJ2-7
v_call: TRBV15
cdr3_nt: TGTGCCACCAGCCGAGGGGGGACATCCTACGAGCAGTACTTC
cdr3_aa: CATSRGGTSYEQYF

cdr3_length: 11
d_call: -
clone_size: few
j_call: TRBJ2-3
v_call: TRBV10-3
cdr3_nt: TGTGCCATCAGTACCGCAGATACGCAGTATTTT
cdr3_aa: CAISTADTQYF

cdr3_length: 14
d_call: -
clone_size: -
j_call: TRBJ2-3
v_call: TRBV20-1
cdr3_nt: TGCAGTGCCCAGGAGCTAGCCAACACAGATACGCAGTATTTT
cdr3_aa: CSAQELANTDTQYF

cdr3_length: 13
d_call: -
clone_size: few
j_call: TRBJ2-7
v_call: TRBV30
cdr3_nt: TGTGCCTGGAGTAGGGGCACCTCCTACGAGCAGTACTTC
cdr3_aa: CAWSRGTSYEQYF

cdr3_length: 17
d_call: TRBD2
clone_size: once
j_call: TRBJ2-5
v_call: TRBV4-2
cdr3_nt: TGTGCCAGCAGCCGACAACAAGGACTAGCGGGGCAAGAGACCCAGTACTTC
cdr3_aa: CASSRQQGLAGQETQYF

cdr3_length: 15
d_call: -
clone_size: -
j_call: TRBJ1-2
v_call: TRBV18
cdr3_nt: TGTGCCAGCTCACCTAAGGGTGCAACGAACTATGGCTACACCTTC
cdr3_aa: CASSPKGATNYGYTF

cdr3_length: 14
d_call: TRBD1
clone_size: -
j_call: TRBJ2-3
v_call: TRBV6-1
cdr3_nt: TGTGCCAGCAGTACAGACAGGGAACCAGATACGCAGTATTTT
cdr3_aa: CASSTDREPDTQYF